The T cell receptor beta chain under discussion was sequenced for a study of blood T cell repertoires in COVID-19. For the study at large: Specimens from acute and convalescent COVID-19 originated in the United States, Italy and Spain. Nucleic acid was either cDNA or gDNA, and it came from T cells, B-cell-depleted T cells, or PBMCs.

The repertoire was sequenced with immunoSEQ multiplex PCR; TCRdb's copy has only in-frame clones and lacks some. The sample has 100,000 or so clones, under 75% seen once. This CDR3 region has 15 residues. Trimming at V came to 5 bases and at J to 4 bases, leaving 8 bases not matched to a gene. Germline CDR1 SEHNR, CDR2 FQNEAQ (reference sequence). V is TRBV7-9 and J is TRBJ1-3; 7 positions match TRBD1. The material sequenced was peripheral blood. The sequence came from an elderly man with acute or convalescent COVID-19. CDR3 amino acids: CASSRQGSSGNTIYF. CDR3 nucleotides: TGTGCCAGCAGCCGACAGGGTAGTTCAGGAAACACCATATATTTT.